One and the same sample provided the 18 T cell receptor delta chains below, sequenced in a study of γδ T cells in repeated Plasmodium falciparum infection. TCRdb called clones from the multiplex PCR reads again using CATT. The table includes 75,000 to 100,000 delta-chain clones, about 1.5% detected once. Flow sorting of PBMC yielded separate Vgamma9/Vdelta2+ and Vdelta2-negative gammadelta T cell populations for bulk repertoire analysis. The source material was gamma-delta T cells from blood. All receptors derive from a pool of human donors (malaria-infected and uninfected, not separated).

This clone occurred a few times. The TCRdb protein, from a much larger clone, departs from this DNA's translation at residue 4, likely by read error; the protein shown derives from the DNA. The genes are TRDV2 and TRDJ1; 11 bases agree with TRDD3. As TCRdb names no J gene, one was assigned here on the basis of a DNA match to germline. The CDR3 is 18 residues long. Unmatched junction bases numbered 14, after V lost 5 bases and J lost 1 base. Germline CDR1 is GEAIGNYY and CDR2 is EKD. DNA of the CDR3: TGTGCCTGTGGCCGGTTCCTACTGGGGGATAGAAGCACCGATAAACTCATCTTT. Its translation: CACGRFLLGDRSTDKLIF.

This clone was seen more than once but under ten times. A read error likely explains why the TCRdb protein, taken from a much larger clone, differs from this DNA's translation at residue 15; the protein shown is translated from the DNA. CDR3 region: CALGEGAPLRPGDTIDKLIF. CDR3 in DNA: TGTGCTCTTGGGGAAGGAGCGCCTTTACGTCCGGGGGATACAATCGATAAACTCATCTTT. The V and J genes are TRDV1 and TRDJ1; TRDD3 matches at 9 bases. The CDR3 loop spans 20 amino acids. V lost 2 bases to trimming and J lost 4 bases; unmatched junction nucleotides: 20. Looked up from germline, CDR1 is TSWWSYY and CDR2 is QGS.

For this clone: The TCRdb protein comes from a much larger clone and disagrees with this DNA's translation at residue 10, likely due to a read error; the protein given here is derived from the DNA. V gene TRDV1 combines with J gene TRDJ1; TRDD3 matches 7 bases. No J segment appears in TCRdb, so it was assigned here by matching the sequence to germline. V shed 5 bases, J shed 3 bases, and the junction held 9 bases outside the gene matches. The CDR3 is made up of 15 amino acids. The germline CDR1 and CDR2 sequences are TSWWSYY and QGS. CDR3: CALGNGGLYADKLIF. The CDR3 DNA reads TGTGCTCTTGGGAATGGGGGACTTTACGCCGATAAACTCATCTTT.

Of note for this clone: The protein in TCRdb stems from a much larger clone and differs at residue 8 from this DNA's translation, likely a read error; here the protein is translated from the DNA. The rearrangement links TRDV3 to TRDJ1; 9 bases agree with TRDD3. TCRdb does not report a J gene; here it was assigned by matching the DNA to germline references. CDR3 size: 20 residues. Germline V gene sequence: CDR1 TVYSNPD, CDR2 GDNSRS (reference sequence). V was clipped by 2 bases and J by 2 bases; unmatched bases: 24. CDR3 protein: CAFPSQFAGGSAGGTDKLIF. DNA for the CDR3: TGTGCCTTTCCCTCCCAATTTGCTGGGGGATCCGCTGGGGGAACCGATAAACTCATCTTT. Full variable domain (rest looked up from reference TRDV3 and TRDJ1): CDKVTQSSPDQTVASGSEVVLLCTYDTVYSNPDLFWYRIRPDYSFQFVFYGDNSRSEGADFTQGRFSVKHILTQKAFHLVISPVRTEDSATYYCAFPSQFAGGSAGGTDKLIFGKGTRVTVEP.

In its sample, this clone was seen many times. A far larger clone is off by one base, so a read error is likely. Other DNA sequences in this specimen translate into the identical CDR3. The J gene is uncalled and the V gene is TRDV3; the table's D gene call, TRDD3, was not cross checked with the DNA. This CDR3 contains 21 residues. The germline V gene encodes CDR1 TVYSNPD and CDR2 GDNSRS (reference sequence). CDR3 nucleotide sequence: TGTGCCTTCCCTGATACCCTACTGGGGGACCCAAATCACTCGTACACCGATAAGCTCATCTTT. It is translated as CAFPDTLLGDPNHSYTDKLIF.

This clone was seen at least ten times. The chain uses TRDV2 and TRDJ1; D call uncertain. This CDR3 is built from 14 residues. The V gene lost 3 bases and the J gene lost 5 bases, with 15 bases spanning the gap. Germline CDR1 GEAIGNYY, CDR2 EKD. CDR3 protein: CACDALRDQDKLIF. CDR3 DNA sequence: TGTGCCTGTGACGCCCTCCGTGATCAGGATAAACTCATCTTT.

This clone was counted at least ten times. The rearrangement joins TRDV1 to TRDJ1, with 10 positions matching TRDD3. The CDR3 runs 15 residues. Per germline, CDR1 TSWWSYY and CDR2 QGS. V lost 2 bases and J lost 8; bases outside the gene matches: 8. The CDR3 DNA sequence: TGTGCTCTTGGGGAAGATGAATGGGGGATACCGAAACTCATCTTT. Residues: CALGEDEWGIPKLIF.

This clone was detected many times. Other DNA sequences in the same sample also yield this CDR3. This sequence joins TRDV1 and TRDJ1, with TRDD3 identical over 12 bases. The ends lost 2 bases at V and 0 bases at J; junction bases unmatched: 19. The germline V gene encodes CDR1 TSWWSYY and CDR2 QGS. CDR3 length: 22 amino acids. CDR3 in DNA: TGTGCTCTTGGGGAAGGTAACGCAGGGCCTTCCTGGGGGATACGGTACACCGATAAACTCATCTTT. This codes for CALGEGNAGPSWGIRYTDKLIF.

This clone appeared a few times. The translation of this DNA and the TCRdb protein of a much larger clone differ at residue 3, probably owing to a read error; the protein shown here is translated from the DNA. The rearrangement joins TRDV2 to TRDJ2; 9 bases line up with TRDD3. TCRdb gives no J gene; it was assigned here by matching the DNA to germline. CDR3 size: 13 residues. CDR1 GEAIGNYY and CDR2 EKD come from the germline V gene. CDR3 DNA sequence: TGTGCCCGTGACTGGGGGATGACAGCACAACTCTTCTTT. Encoded protein: CARDWGMTAQLFF.

A few counts support this clone. This likely came from a read error, as a far larger clone is one base away. Other DNA sequences from this sample encode an identical CDR3 as well. The V gene is TRDV1, the J gene TRDJ1, with 8 bases lining up with TRDD3. Assignment of the J gene here rests on matching the DNA to germline, because TCRdb gives none. Losses at the gene ends were 1 base for V and 3 bases for J; bases not matched to a gene: 13. CDR3 length equals 18 residues. Germline CDR1 TSWWSYY, CDR2 QGS. CDR3 sequence: CALGEPLRDTWQADKLIF. DNA of the CDR3: TGTGCTCTTGGGGAACCCTTAAGGGATACGTGGCAGGCCGATAAACTCATCTTT.

On this clone: TCRdb's protein, taken from a much larger clone, differs from this DNA's translation at residue 14, likely owing to a read error; the protein displayed comes from the DNA. The chain carries TRDV2 and TRDJ2, with D possibly matching TRDD3 (6 bases). Assignment of the J gene here rests on matching the DNA to germline, because TCRdb gives none. The CDR3 has 19 amino acids. CDR1 is GEAIGNYY and CDR2 is EKD in the germline V gene. CDR3 loop: CACDTRFWGLPALAAQLFF. CDR3 nucleotide sequence: TGTGCCTGTGACACCAGATTTTGGGGGCTACCCGCTTTGGCAGCACAACTCTTCTTT.

This clone was counted only a few times. The TCRdb protein, from a much larger clone, departs from this DNA's translation at residue 10, likely by read error; the protein shown derives from the DNA. The gene calls are TRDV2 and TRDJ1; the match to TRDD3 covers 13 bases. The CDR3 extends over 13 amino acids. In germline, CDR1 is GEAIGNYY, CDR2 EKD. J was trimmed by 9 bases and V by 6 bases; bases with no gene match: 6. This chain's CDR3 is CACLTGGYEELIF. The CDR3 DNA reads TGTGCCTGTCTGACTGGGGGATACGAAGAACTCATCTTT.

Concerning this clone: The TCRdb protein, from a much larger clone, departs from this DNA's translation at residue 7, likely by read error; the protein shown derives from the DNA. The chain has TRDV2 and TRDJ3; 7 bases match TRDD3. The J gene is absent in TCRdb and was assigned here via DNA matching to germline. CDR1 GEAIGNYY and CDR2 EKD come from the germline V gene. The CDR3 loop spans 22 amino acids. V dropped 4 bases and J dropped 0; count of bases not matched to a gene: 20. The CDR3 region has the DNA TGTGCCTGTGATTCACCCATCGGAATGGGGGAACGTAGCTCCTGGGACACCCGACAGATGTTTTTC. This sequence encodes CACDSPIGMGERSSWDTRQMFF.

Regarding this clone: A read error likely explains why the TCRdb protein, taken from a much larger clone, differs from this DNA's translation at residue 15; the protein shown is translated from the DNA. In DNA form, the CDR3 reads TGTGCCTGTGACGCCGTACTGGGGGCTAACTCGTACACCGATGAACTCATCTTT. It codes for CACDAVLGANSYTDELIF. The rearrangement links TRDV2 to TRDJ1; 8 bases map to TRDD3. This CDR3 spans 18 amino acids. From germline, CDR1 is GEAIGNYY and CDR2 EKD.

This clone has just a few counts. The protein held in TCRdb is that of a much larger clone and does not match this DNA's translation at residue 16, likely because of a read error; the protein shown is translated from the DNA. V gene TRDV1 combines with J gene TRDJ1; tentative D call: TRDD2 (6 bases). Germline V CDR1 and CDR2: TSWWSYY, QGS. The CDR3 is 19 residues long. The CDR3 DNA is TGTGCTCTTGGGGAGTATCGCGCCGGAGTCTTCCTGTACACCGATAGACTCATCTTT. Its protein product is CALGEYRAGVFLYTDRLIF.

To note about this clone: Only one base separates this from a far larger clonotype, so it likely reflects a read error. Other DNA sequences from this sample encode an identical CDR3 as well. This sequence joins TRDV1 and TRDJ3; 11 nucleotides line up with TRDD3. Matching the DNA to germline supplied the J gene, which TCRdb does not give. This CDR3 contains 27 residues. Germline CDR1 and CDR2: TSWWSYY and QGS. CDR3 in amino acids: CALGRAPFNFWGIHDSHSSWDTRQMFF. DNA for the CDR3: TGTGCTCTTGGAAGGGCTCCTTTTAATTTCTGGGGGATACACGACAGTCACTCCTCCTGGGACACTCGACAGATGTTTTTC.

Concerning this clone itself: The mismatch at residue 5 between this DNA's translation and the TCRdb protein of a much larger clone likely reflects a read error; the protein shown is translated from the DNA. The chain employs TRDV2 and TRDJ3, with 12 bases that match TRDD3. TCRdb carries no J gene annotation; the J gene was assigned here by matching the DNA with germline. The CDR3 totals 21 residues. Germline loops: CDR1 GEAIGNYY, CDR2 EKD. Losses at the gene ends were 3 bases for V and 0 bases for J; bases not matched to a gene: 11. In DNA, the CDR3 is TGTGCCTGTGACCCCCTACTGGGGGATACCCACCGCTCCTGGGACACCCGACAGATGTTTTTC. This gives the protein CACDPLLGDTHRSWDTRQMFF.

This clone was observed a few times. This likely traces to a read error, being one base from a far larger clone. Other DNA variants within this sample encode the same CDR3. The chain couples TRDV1 to TRDJ1, with D perhaps matching TRDD3 (7 bases). No J gene is reported in TCRdb; it was inferred here by comparing the DNA with germline. This CDR3 contains 14 residues. Germline CDR1 is TSWWSYY and CDR2 is QGS. With 11 bases removed from V and 2 bases from J, the gap between germline ends came to 18 bases. DNA of the CDR3: TGTGCTATCCTACGCCCCTGGGGGACCGATAAACTCATCTTT. This gives the protein CAILRPWGTDKLIF.